These 18 T cell receptor beta chains originate from one sample sequenced in a study of graft-versus-host responses after intestinal transplantation (dated by TCRdb to about 2021). Receptors were amplified or captured by the immunoSEQ multiplex PCR assay. The table was pulled from immuneACCESS by TCRdb, which kept in-frame rearrangements only. Such tables lose some clones; where checked, under half of the loss comes from unresolved V genes, and the rest has no known cause. Here the sample has tens of thousands of clones; around 83% occur a single time. The ten largest clones represent about 4% of the sample. Specimen: PBMCs, collected around 1,000 days after transplant. These receptors came from a human patient who received an intestinal transplant, so some T cells may come from the graft donor.

This rearrangement joins TRBV6-1 to TRBJ2-1, with TRBD1 as a possible D gene (6 bases). The ends were cut back, 3 bases at V and 4 bases at J, with 10 bases in the middle. The CDR3 spans 14 residues. Germline values: CDR1 MNHNS, CDR2 SASEGT. CDR3 sequence: CASSDRGEYNEQFF. CDR3 coding DNA: TGTGCCAGCAGTGACAGGGGAGAGTACAATGAGCAGTTCTTC.

This rearrangement joins TRBV27 to TRBJ2-1, with a tentative D call TRBD2 (6 bases). The germline V and J ends were trimmed by 5 bases and 2 bases, with 13 bases remaining between them. Germline-derived CDR1 and CDR2 are MNHEY and SMNVEV (reference sequence). The CDR3 runs to 15 residues. The CDR3 DNA sequence: TGTGCCAGCAGTACCTGGGGGGAGGCCTACAATGAGCAGTTCTTC. It yields the protein CASSTWGEAYNEQFF.

This clone appeared a single time. This chain joins TRBV5-5 and TRBJ1-2, with D possibly being TRBD1 (5 bases). V was cut by 3 bases and J by 2 bases, with 14 bases left in between. This CDR3 is built from 15 residues. Germline V gene data show CDR1 as SGHKS and CDR2 as YYEKEE (reference sequence). CDR3 sequence: CASSSAGASNYGYTF. The CDR3 DNA follows: TGTGCCAGCAGCTCGGCCGGGGCCTCAAACTATGGCTACACCTTC.

The chain combines TRBV19 with TRBJ1-5; 7 bases line up with TRBD1. V lost 4 bases, J lost 1 base, and 13 bases stayed unmatched. The CDR3 is 18 residues long. Germline loops: CDR1 LNHDA, CDR2 SQIVND (reference sequence). Here the CDR3 reads CASSNRDRGTGSNQPQHF. The CDR3, as DNA: TGTGCCAGTAGTAACCGGGACAGAGGGACCGGCAGCAATCAGCCCCAGCATTTT.

CDR3 protein: CASSQDAGRSSYNEQFF. CDR3 sequence (DNA): TGTGCCAGCAGCCAAGATGCCGGCCGAAGCTCCTACAATGAGCAGTTCTTC. The chain is built from TRBV4-2 and TRBJ2-1; D not resolved. Germline V gene lookup returns CDR1 LGHNA and CDR2 YNFKEQ. The ends were cut back, 0 bases at V and 0 bases at J, with 12 bases in the middle. This CDR3 has 17 residues.

The CDR3 bases are TGCAGCGTGGTGCAAGGAACCTACGAGCAGTACTTC. It encodes CSVVQGTYEQYF. The chain links TRBV29-1 to TRBJ2-7; D unresolved. This CDR3 comprises 12 residues. V lost 6 bases, J lost 2 bases, and 11 bases lay in between. CDR1 is SQVTM, CDR2 ANQGSEA, per germline.

The genes are TRBV15 and TRBJ2-2; no reliable D call. Trimming pared 1 base from V and 0 bases from J, leaving 9 bases between. CDR3 length: 16 amino acids. In germline, CDR1 is LNHNV, CDR2 YYDKDF (reference sequence). The CDR3 sequence: CATSRGLTANTGELFF. CDR3 bases: TGTGCCACCAGCAGAGGACTCACAGCGAACACCGGGGAGCTGTTTTTT.

The gene calls are TRBV7-2 and TRBJ2-5, with no clear D. Germline V gene sequence: CDR1 SGHTA, CDR2 FQGNSA. Trimming took 2 bases from V and 5 from J, leaving 9 bases between them. The CDR3 has 13 residues. The CDR3 DNA reads TGTGCCAGCAGCTTATGGTTCCAGGAGACCCAGTACTTC. This encodes CASSLWFQETQYF.

CDR3 DNA sequence: TGTGCCAGTAGTATAAGCAGGGCCTACGAGCAGTACTTC. It encodes CASSISRAYEQYF. The genes are TRBV19 and TRBJ2-7, with TRBD1 as a possible D gene (5 bases). The V gene's germline CDR1 is LNHDA and CDR2 SQIVND (reference sequence). This CDR3 region has 13 residues. V shed 2 bases and J shed 2 bases, with 7 bases lying between them.

This clone was recorded once. The gene calls are TRBV7-3 and TRBJ2-5; 8 bases fit TRBD1. Judging by the DNA end, TRBJ2-7 fits better; the J call may be wrong. The CDR3 totals 14 residues. The germline V gene encodes CDR1 SGHTA and CDR2 FQGTGA. The CDR3 nucleotides read TGTGCCAGCAGCTTCTGGACAGGGAGCTACGAGCAGTACTTC. Residues: CASSFWTGSYEQYF.

The V and J genes are TRBV16 and TRBJ1-6; D unresolved. Germline-derived CDR1 and CDR2 are KGHSY and FQNENV. The CDR3 totals 12 residues. The V gene lost 0 bases and the J gene lost 14 bases, with 8 bases spanning the gap. CDR3 nucleotide sequence: TGTGCCAGCAGCCAATCACAGACGGCCCTCCACTTT. Protein sequence: CASSQSQTALHF.

The CDR3 DNA follows: TGCGCCAGCAGCAGACAAGGGGTTGCAACTAATGAAAAACTGTTTTTT. Translation: CASSRQGVATNEKLFF. The chain couples TRBV5-1 to TRBJ1-4, with D tentatively TRBD1 (5 bases). This CDR3 is built from 16 residues. The germline gives CDR1 SGHRS, CDR2 YFSETQ. The V and J ends lost 4 bases and 0 bases respectively, with 13 bases between them.

CDR3 nucleotide sequence: TGTGCCAGCAACCAGGTCTCTGGAAACACCATATATTTT. It encodes CASNQVSGNTIYF. The rearrangement links TRBV7-9 to TRBJ1-3; D gene unclear. The CDR3 is 13 amino acids. Trimming removed 7 bases at V and 0 bases at J, with 7 bases between. Germline loops: CDR1 SEHNR, CDR2 FQNEAQ (reference sequence).

The CDR3 protein is CASWDSSYEQYF. The CDR3 nucleotides read TGTGCCAGTTGGGACAGCTCCTACGAGCAGTACTTC. V and J are TRBV6-6 and TRBJ2-7; 7 bases line up with TRBD1. The CDR3 is 12 residues long. The V segment lost 9 bases and the J segment 0 bases; nucleotides outside the gene matches: 2. Germline assignment: CDR1 MNHNY and CDR2 SVGAGI (reference sequence).

This chain connects TRBV28 to TRBJ2-5; no clear D. Germline CDR1 and CDR2: MDHEN and SYDVKM. With 5 bases removed from V and 3 bases from J, the gap between germline ends came to 16 bases. This CDR3 is 15 amino acids long. The CDR3, as DNA: TGTGCCAGCAGTCACCCTCAGCTGGGGAAAGAGACCCAGTACTTC. Translated, it gives CASSHPQLGKETQYF. Full variable domain (outside the CDR3, taken from reference TRBV28 and TRBJ2-5): DVKVTQSSRYLVKRTGEKVFLECVQDMDHENMFWYRQDPGLGLRLIYFSYDVKMKEKGDIPEGYSVSREKKERFSLILESASTNQTSMYLCASSHPQLGKETQYFGPGTRLLVL.

V usage is TRBV5-6 and J usage is TRBJ2-1; D possibly corresponds to TRBD2 (6 bases). This CDR3 is built from 15 residues. Germline lookup yields CDR1 SGHDT and CDR2 YYEEEE. The V gene lost 2 bases and the J gene lost 6 bases, with 15 bases spanning the gap. CDR3 residues: CASSFSGEFSNEQFF. The CDR3 nucleotides are TGTGCCAGCAGCTTTTCGGGAGAGTTTAGCAATGAGCAGTTCTTC.

The rearrangement uses TRBV5-1 and TRBJ1-3; D is unclear. CDR1 is SGHRS, CDR2 YFSETQ, per germline. The germline V and J ends were trimmed by 1 base and 0 bases, with 11 bases remaining between them. The CDR3 has 16 residues. The CDR3 nucleotides are TGCGCCAGCAGCTTGATGGTATCGGACTCTGGAAACACCATATATTTT. Its protein product is CASSLMVSDSGNTIYF.

As for this clone: At one end, the junction sequence differs from germline, possibly due to a read error. The V call is TRBV7-9, the J call TRBJ1-1; no firm D call. Germline V gene data show CDR1 as SEHNR and CDR2 as FQNEAQ (reference sequence). The CDR3 consists of 12 residues. DNA of the CDR3: TGTGCCAGCAGCCGAGGGAACGCTGAAGCTTTCTTT. Its translation: CASSRGNAEAFF.